The sequence of this TCR beta chain was determined in a study of quantifying T cell responses using KT2 cells. As for the study in general: cDNA was made from DNase-treated RNA using alpha and beta constant primers. A predetermined fluorescence threshold ended the second PCR, run as a qPCR.

A single-stranded UMI oligo with SP2 sequence was ligated to cDNA 3' ends. The first PCR ran 4 to 5 cycles with an equimolar RC1.1 and RC1.2 beta primer mix. TCRdb fed the UMI-ligation and nested PCR reads into MiXCR, producing one record per CDR3 protein. The data show fewer than 50,000 distinct CDR3 sequences, over 15% seen once. The sample is PBMC spiked with counted cells of clone KT2. This clonotype was observed a few times. Trimming left V 7 bases short and J 4 bases short, with 2 bases between. The CDR3 consists of 11 residues. From germline, CDR1 is MNHNY and CDR2 SVGAGI (reference sequence). The sequencing input was PBMCs spiked with cells of the T cell clone KT2. The rearrangement joins TRBV6-6 to TRBJ2-6; D call uncertain. The clonotype comes from a human donor. CDR3 sequence: CASTGANVLTF. The CDR3 DNA reads TGTGCCAGCACCGGGGCCAACGTCCTGACTTTC.